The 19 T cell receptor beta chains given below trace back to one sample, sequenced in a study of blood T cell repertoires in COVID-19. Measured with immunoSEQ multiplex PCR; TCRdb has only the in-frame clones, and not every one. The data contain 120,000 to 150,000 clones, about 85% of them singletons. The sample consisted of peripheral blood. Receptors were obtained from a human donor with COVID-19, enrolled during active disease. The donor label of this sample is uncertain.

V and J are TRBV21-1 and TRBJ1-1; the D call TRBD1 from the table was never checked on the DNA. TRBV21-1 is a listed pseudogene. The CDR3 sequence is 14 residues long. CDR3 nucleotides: TGTGCCATCGACCCTGTTATGAGGGGGTCTGAAGCTTTCTTT. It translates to CAIDPVMRGSEAFF.

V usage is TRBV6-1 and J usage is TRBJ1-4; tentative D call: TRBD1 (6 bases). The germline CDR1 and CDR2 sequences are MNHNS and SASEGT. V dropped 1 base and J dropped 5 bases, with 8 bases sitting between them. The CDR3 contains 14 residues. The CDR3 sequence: CASSEGTVNEKLFF. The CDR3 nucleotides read TGTGCCAGCAGTGAAGGGACAGTCAATGAAAAACTGTTTTTT.

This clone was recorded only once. The CDR3 sequence is CASSYQLAGTQETQYF. DNA for the CDR3: TGTGCCAGCAGTTACCAGCTAGCGGGGACCCAAGAGACCCAGTACTTC. The chain recombines TRBV6-6 with TRBJ2-5, with 9 bases fitting TRBD2. The germline V gene encodes CDR1 MNHNY and CDR2 SVGAGI (reference sequence). CDR3 length: 16 amino acids. V lost 2 bases and J lost 1; bases outside the gene matches: 5.

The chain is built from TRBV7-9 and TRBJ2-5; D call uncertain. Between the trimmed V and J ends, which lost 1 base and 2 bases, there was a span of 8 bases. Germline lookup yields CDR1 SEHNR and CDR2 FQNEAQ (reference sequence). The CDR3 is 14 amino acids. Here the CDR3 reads CASSLVTGQETQYF. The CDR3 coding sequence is TGTGCCAGCAGCTTAGTGACCGGGCAAGAGACCCAGTACTTC.

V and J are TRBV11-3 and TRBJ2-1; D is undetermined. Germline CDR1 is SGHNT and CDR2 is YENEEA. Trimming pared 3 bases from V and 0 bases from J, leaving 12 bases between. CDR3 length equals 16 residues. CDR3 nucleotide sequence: TGTGCCAGCAGCTTGAACCAAGCGATCTCCTACAATGAGCAGTTCTTC. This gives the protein CASSLNQAISYNEQFF.

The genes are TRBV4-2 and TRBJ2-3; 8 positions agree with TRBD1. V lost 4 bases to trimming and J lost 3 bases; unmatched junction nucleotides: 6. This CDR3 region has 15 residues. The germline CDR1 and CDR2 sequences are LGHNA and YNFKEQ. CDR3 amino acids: CASSPRTGPTDTQYF. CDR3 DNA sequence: TGTGCCAGCAGCCCCCGGACAGGGCCGACAGATACGCAGTATTTT.

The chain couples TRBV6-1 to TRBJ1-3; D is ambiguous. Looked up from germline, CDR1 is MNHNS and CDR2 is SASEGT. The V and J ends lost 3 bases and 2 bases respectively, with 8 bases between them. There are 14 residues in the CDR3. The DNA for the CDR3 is TGTGCCAGCAGTGACAGTTTAACTGGAAACACCATATATTTT. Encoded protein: CASSDSLTGNTIYF.

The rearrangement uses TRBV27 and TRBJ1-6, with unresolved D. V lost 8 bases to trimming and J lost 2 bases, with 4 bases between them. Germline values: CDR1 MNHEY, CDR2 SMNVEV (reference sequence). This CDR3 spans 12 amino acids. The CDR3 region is CASGPYNSPLHF. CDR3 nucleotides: TGTGCCAGCGGGCCCTATAATTCACCCCTCCACTTT.

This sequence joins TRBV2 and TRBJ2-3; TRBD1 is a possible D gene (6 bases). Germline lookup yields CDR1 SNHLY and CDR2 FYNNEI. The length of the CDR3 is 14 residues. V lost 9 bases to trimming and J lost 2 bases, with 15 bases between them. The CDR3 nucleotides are TGTGCCAGTAACCACAGGGTTTACACAGATACGCAGTATTTT. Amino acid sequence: CASNHRVYTDTQYF. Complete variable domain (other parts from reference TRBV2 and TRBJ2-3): EPEVTQTPSHQVTQMGQEVILRCVPISNHLYFYWYRQILGQKVEFLVSFYNNEISEKSEIFDDQFSVERPDGSNFTLKIRSTKLEDSAMYFCASNHRVYTDTQYFGPGTRLTVL.

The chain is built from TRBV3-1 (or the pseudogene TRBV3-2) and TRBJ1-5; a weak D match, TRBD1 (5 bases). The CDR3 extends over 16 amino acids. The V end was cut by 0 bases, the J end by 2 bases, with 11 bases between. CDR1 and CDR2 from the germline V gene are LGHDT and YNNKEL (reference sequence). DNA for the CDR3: TGTGCCAGCAGCCAAGATGGGGGGGTTGGCAATCAGCCCCAGCATTTT. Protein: CASSQDGGVGNQPQHF.

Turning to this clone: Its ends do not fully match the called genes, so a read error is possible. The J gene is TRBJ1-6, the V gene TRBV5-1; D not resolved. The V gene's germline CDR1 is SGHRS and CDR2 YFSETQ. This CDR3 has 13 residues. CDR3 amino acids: CASSLGSNLPLHF. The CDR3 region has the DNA TGCGCCAGCAGCTTGGGATCTAATTTACCCCTCCACTTT.

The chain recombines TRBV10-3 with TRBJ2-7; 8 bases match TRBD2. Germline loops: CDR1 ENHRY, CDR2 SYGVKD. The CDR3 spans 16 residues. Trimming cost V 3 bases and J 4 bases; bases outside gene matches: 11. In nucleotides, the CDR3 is TGTGCCATCAGTGATTCCTCCGGGGGGGGCCGGTACGAGCAGTACTTC. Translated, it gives CAISDSSGGGRYEQYF.

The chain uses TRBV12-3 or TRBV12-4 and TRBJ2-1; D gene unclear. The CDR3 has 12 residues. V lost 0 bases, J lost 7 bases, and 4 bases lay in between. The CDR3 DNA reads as TGTGCCAGCAGTTTAGCTCCTAATGAGCAGTTCTTC. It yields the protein CASSLAPNEQFF.

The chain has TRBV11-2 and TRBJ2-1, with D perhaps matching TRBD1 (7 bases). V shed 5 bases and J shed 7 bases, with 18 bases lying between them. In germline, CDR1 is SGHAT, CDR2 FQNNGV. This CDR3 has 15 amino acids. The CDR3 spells CASSRGGTANNEQFF. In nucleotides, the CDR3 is TGTGCCAGCAGCCGAGGAGGGACAGCCAATAATGAGCAGTTCTTC.

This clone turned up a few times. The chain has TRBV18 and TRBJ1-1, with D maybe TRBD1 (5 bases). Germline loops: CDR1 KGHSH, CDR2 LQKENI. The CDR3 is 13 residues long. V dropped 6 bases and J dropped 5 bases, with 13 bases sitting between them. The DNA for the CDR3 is TGTGCCAGCTCGCGGGGCACTGGGACTGAAGCTTTCTTT. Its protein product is CASSRGTGTEAFF. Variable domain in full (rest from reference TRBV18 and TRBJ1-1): NAGVMQNPRHLVRRRGQEARLRCSPMKGHSHVYWYRQLPEEGLKFMVYLQKENIIDESGMPKERFSAEFPKEGPSILRIQQVVRGDSAAYFCASSRGTGTEAFFGQGTRLTVV.

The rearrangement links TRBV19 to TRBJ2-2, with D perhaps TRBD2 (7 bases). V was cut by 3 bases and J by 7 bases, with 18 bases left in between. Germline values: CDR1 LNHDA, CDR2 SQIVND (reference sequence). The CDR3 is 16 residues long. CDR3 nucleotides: TGTGCCAGTAGTATTTGGCGGGGGCAAGGAATCGGGGAGCTGTTTTTT. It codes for CASSIWRGQGIGELFF.

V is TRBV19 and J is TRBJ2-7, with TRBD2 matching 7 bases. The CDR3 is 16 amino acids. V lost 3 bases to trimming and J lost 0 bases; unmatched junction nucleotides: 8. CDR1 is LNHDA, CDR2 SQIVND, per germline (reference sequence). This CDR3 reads CASSIGRQDPSYEQYF. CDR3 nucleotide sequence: TGTGCCAGTAGTATCGGGAGGCAGGACCCCTCCTACGAGCAGTACTTC.

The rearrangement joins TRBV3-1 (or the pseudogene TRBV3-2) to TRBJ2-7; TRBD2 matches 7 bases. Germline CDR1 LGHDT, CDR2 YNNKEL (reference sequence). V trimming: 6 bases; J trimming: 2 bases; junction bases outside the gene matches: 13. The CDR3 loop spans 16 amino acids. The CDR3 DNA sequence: TGTGCCAGCAGTCTCCCAGCGGGACGTAAAACCTACGAGCAGTACTTC. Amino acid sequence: CASSLPAGRKTYEQYF.

In nucleotides, the CDR3 is TGTGCCAGCAGCCCCCTCGGAGCGCCCACCCATTCACCCCTCCACTTT. Translated, it gives CASSPLGAPTHSPLHF. V is TRBV3-1 (or the pseudogene TRBV3-2) and J is TRBJ1-6; D not certain. There are 16 residues in the CDR3. Germline assignment: CDR1 LGHDT and CDR2 YNNKEL (reference sequence). With 4 bases removed from V and 8 bases from J, the gap between germline ends came to 18 bases.